The T cell receptor beta chain described here comes from a study of Tregs in tolerant kidney transplant recipients. V was trimmed by 2 bases and J by 2 bases, leaving 8 bases between them. Germline CDR1 GTSNPN, CDR2 SVGIG (reference sequence). The CDR3 has 13 amino acids. Assay: immunoSEQ multiplex PCR; the TCRdb copy retains only in-frame clones and omits some. The profile shows about 31,000 clones, roughly four fifths of them singletons. This clone has only one observation. What it recognizes is unknown. The rearrangement links TRBV30 to TRBJ2-3; perhaps TRBD2 as D (5 bases). Material: Tregs from blood cultured with allogeneic cells. This TCR was recovered from a human donor in good health. Here the CDR3 reads CAWSSGYTDTQYF. CDR3 coding DNA: TGTGCCTGGAGTAGCGGATACACAGATACGCAGTATTTT.